The 27 T cell receptor beta chains below were found in one sample sequenced in a study of OX40 agonist ivuxolimab in advanced cancers. Measured with immunoSEQ multiplex PCR; TCRdb has only the in-frame clones, and not every one. Altogether about 120,000 clones are present, approximately 89% being singletons, with the ten largest covering approximately 0.29%. This specimen was CD4+ or CD8+ T cells sorted from blood, taken in a trial of the OX40 agonist ivuxolimab. The receptor source for this set is an adult with an advanced solid tumor such as melanoma, head and neck, liver or kidney cancer.

The genes are TRBV2 and TRBJ2-3, with 12 bases aligning to TRBD2. CDR1 is SNHLY, CDR2 FYNNEI, per germline. V trimming: 7 bases; J trimming: 8 bases; junction bases outside the gene matches: 7. CDR3 length: 14 residues. This chain's CDR3 is CASTTSGGPGTQYF. Written as DNA, the CDR3 is TGTGCCAGCACTACTAGCGGGGGGCCGGGTACGCAGTATTTT.

The chain links TRBV7-6 to TRBJ2-6; D is uncertain. Germline CDR1 SGHVS, CDR2 FNYEAQ. Trimming took 2 bases from V and 0 from J, leaving 5 bases between them. This CDR3 spans 15 amino acids. The DNA for the CDR3 is TGTGCCAGCAGCTTAAAGGCCTCTGGGGCCAACGTCCTGACTTTC. Translating it yields CASSLKASGANVLTF.

The V call is TRBV29-1, the J call TRBJ2-7; 7 bases fit TRBD2. Trimming removed 6 bases from V and 5 bases from J; junction bases left unmatched: 10. CDR1 and CDR2 from the germline V gene are SQVTM and ANQGSEA. The CDR3 spans 13 residues. Here the CDR3 DNA reads TGCAGCGTCGCCAGGGAAGCGGGAAACGAGCAGTACTTC. Its protein is CSVAREAGNEQYF.

This clone occurred once. The V and J genes are TRBV11-3 and TRBJ1-5; no firm D call. The CDR3 spans 13 residues. V was cut by 0 bases and J by 5 bases, with 5 bases left in between. Germline V gene sequence: CDR1 SGHNT, CDR2 YENEEA. The CDR3 region is CASSLDSHQPQHF. Here the CDR3 DNA reads TGTGCCAGCAGCTTAGACAGCCATCAGCCCCAGCATTTT.

This chain links TRBV27 with TRBJ2-1, with 12 bases that match TRBD2. The length of the CDR3 is 15 residues. The germline gives CDR1 MNHEY, CDR2 SMNVEV (reference sequence). Trimming removed 7 bases from V and 6 bases from J; junction bases left unmatched: 7. The CDR3 DNA is TGTGCCAGCATGGCTAGCGGGGGGGCAGGCAATGAGCAGTTCTTC. Amino acids: CASMASGGAGNEQFF.

This chain joins TRBV18 and TRBJ2-2; no firm D call. Germline V gives CDR1 KGHSH, CDR2 LQKENI. The CDR3 length is 13 residues. The V end lost 3 bases, the J end lost 6 bases, and 8 bases lay between the germline ends. The CDR3 here is CASSPRGSGELFF. The DNA of the CDR3 is TGTGCCAGCTCACCGCGAGGTTCCGGGGAGCTGTTTTTT.

V and J are TRBV9 and TRBJ1-1, with 9 bases that match TRBD1. This CDR3 spans 13 amino acids. CDR1 is SGDLS, CDR2 YYNGEE, per germline. V lost 4 bases, J lost 8 bases, and 6 bases stayed unmatched. The CDR3 bases are TGTGCCAGCAGCCCGACTGGGACAGGGGAAGCTTTCTTT. Its translation: CASSPTGTGEAFF.

This chain uses TRBV5-8 with TRBJ2-2; TRBD2 agrees at 10 bases. This CDR3 has 15 amino acids. V trimming: 3 bases; J trimming: 3 bases; junction bases outside the gene matches: 2. Germline CDR1 reads SGHTS; CDR2 reads YDEGEE. The CDR3 sequence is CASSSLAGDTGELFF. The CDR3 DNA follows: TGTGCCAGCAGCTCTCTAGCGGGAGACACCGGGGAGCTGTTTTTT.

The chain employs TRBV7-2 and TRBJ2-1; 9 bases align to TRBD2. Looked up from germline, CDR1 is SGHTA and CDR2 is FQGNSA. There are 16 residues in the CDR3. V gave up 4 bases and J gave up 4 bases; unmatched junction bases: 8. The CDR3 loop reads CASSSGTSPAYNEQFF. In DNA, the CDR3 is TGTGCCAGCAGCTCCGGGACTAGCCCTGCATACAATGAGCAGTTCTTC.

The sample holds a few counts of this clone. Germline and junction disagree at one end, which may indicate a read error. This chain uses TRBV13 with TRBJ1-3; D is unclear. Germline V lookup: CDR1 PRHDT, CDR2 FYEKMQ (reference sequence). The CDR3 loop spans 8 amino acids. For the CDR3, the DNA is TGCCCCGGAAACACCATATATTTT. This codes for CPGNTIYF.

In DNA, the CDR3 is TGTGCCAGCAGCTTTTTCTCAGTTTTCTCTGGGGCCAACGTCCTGACTTTC. Amino acid sequence: CASSFFSVFSGANVLTF. The chain links TRBV5-5 to TRBJ2-6; no reliable D call. The CDR3 sequence is 17 residues long. From germline, CDR1 is SGHKS and CDR2 YYEKEE (reference sequence). V was cut by 2 bases and J by 0 bases, with 12 bases left in between.

V gene TRBV10-3 combines with J gene TRBJ1-4; no clear D. Trimming left V 0 bases short and J 6 bases short, with 20 bases between. Per germline, CDR1 ENHRY and CDR2 SYGVKD. The CDR3 has 18 residues. This CDR3 is CAISESKERRLPYEKLFF. The CDR3 DNA reads TGTGCCATCAGTGAGTCGAAAGAAAGGCGGCTTCCTTATGAAAAACTGTTTTTT.

The CDR3 reads CAWSVQDPSAAFF. The CDR3 DNA reads as TGTGCCTGGAGTGTACAGGACCCCTCGGCGGCTTTCTTT. This chain connects TRBV30 to TRBJ1-1, with D possibly TRBD1 on 5 matching bases. The CDR3 totals 13 residues. CDR1 GTSNPN and CDR2 SVGIG come from the germline V gene (reference sequence). The V gene lost 0 bases and the J gene lost 11 bases, with 16 bases spanning the gap. Looking up the rest from reference TRBV30 and TRBJ1-1 gives the full variable domain: SQTIHQWPATLVQPVGSPLSLECTVEGTSNPNLYWYRQAAGRGLQLLFYSVGIGQISSEVPQNLSASRPQDRQFILSSKKLLLSDSGFYLCAWSVQDPSAAFFGQGTRLTVV.

The V gene is TRBV19, the J gene TRBJ2-3; the D is unclear. This CDR3 region has 11 residues. V lost 7 bases and J 3 bases, leaving 5 bases between the germline ends. The germline gives CDR1 LNHDA, CDR2 SQIVND (reference sequence). The CDR3 region is CASKRTDTQYF. The CDR3 region has the DNA TGTGCCAGTAAAAGGACAGATACGCAGTATTTT.

This clone came up once. V gene TRBV28 combines with J gene TRBJ1-2, with D hard to call. V was clipped by 7 bases and J by 4 bases, with 13 bases between them. CDR3 length equals 13 residues. CDR1 MDHEN and CDR2 SYDVKM come from the germline V gene. In DNA form, the CDR3 reads TGTGCCAGCACCCCCTCGGGAATCTATGGCTACACCTTC. This translates into CASTPSGIYGYTF.

The V call is TRBV27, the J call TRBJ2-7, with 9 nucleotides matching TRBD1. Germline V gene lookup returns CDR1 MNHEY and CDR2 SMNVEV (reference sequence). V dropped 2 bases and J dropped 0; count of bases not matched to a gene: 11. There are 18 residues in the CDR3. The CDR3 DNA sequence: TGTGCCAGCAGTTTAAGGACAGGGGCCCCCCGCAGCTCCTACGAGCAGTACTTC. Its translation is CASSLRTGAPRSSYEQYF.

The rearrangement uses TRBV10-2 and TRBJ2-7; perhaps TRBD1 as D (5 bases). Germline V gene lookup returns CDR1 WSHSY and CDR2 SAAADI. The length of the CDR3 is 12 residues. V was pared by 6 bases and J by 3 bases, with 9 bases between. CDR3 coding DNA: TGCGCCAGCAGCCGGACACTCTACGAGCAGTACTTC. As protein: CASSRTLYEQYF.

The rearrangement uses TRBV6-4 and TRBJ2-1, with 11 bases identical to TRBD2. CDR1 is MRHNA and CDR2 is SNTAGT in the germline V gene. The CDR3 consists of 17 residues. J gave up 8 bases and V 6 bases, and 15 bases lay outside the gene matches. CDR3 loop: CASSKGEGSGGAYEQFF. The CDR3, as DNA: TGTGCCAGCAGCAAAGGAGAGGGTAGCGGGGGGGCATATGAGCAGTTCTTC.

As to this clone: One junction end does not reproduce the germline sequence, and a read error may be involved. The sample carries other DNA sequences with the same CDR3. The chain has TRBV5-6 and TRBJ1-6; TRBD1 might be the D (5 bases). The CDR3 extends over 13 amino acids. The germline V gene encodes CDR1 SGHDT and CDR2 YYEEEE. The CDR3 here is CASSLGGNSPLHF. CDR3 nucleotide sequence: TGTGCCAGCAGTTTGGGGGGAAATTCACCCCTCCACTTT.

V usage is TRBV27 and J usage is TRBJ1-4; TRBD1 matches at 7 bases. Trimming at V came to 9 bases and at J to 8 bases, leaving 15 bases not matched to a gene. The germline CDR1 and CDR2 sequences are MNHEY and SMNVEV (reference sequence). This CDR3 contains 15 residues. The CDR3 bases are TGTGCCAGTCGCCGAGGGAGGGGGCTAAAGGAAAAACTGTTTTTT. It translates to CASRRGRGLKEKLFF.

CDR3 region: CASSSTSTDIYGYTF. CDR3 nucleotide sequence: TGTGCCAGCAGCTCGACCTCGACAGACATCTATGGCTACACCTTC. The J gene is TRBJ1-2, the V gene TRBV7-9, with a weak D call TRBD1 (5 bases). V lost 4 bases and J lost 4, with 16 bases in between. The CDR3 runs to 15 residues. Germline V lookup: CDR1 SEHNR, CDR2 FQNEAQ (reference sequence).

The chain uses TRBV7-9 and TRBJ1-4; D is perhaps TRBD1 (5 bases). V was clipped by 5 bases and J by 0 bases, with 19 bases between them. The CDR3 is 18 residues long. The V gene's germline CDR1 is SEHNR and CDR2 FQNEAQ (reference sequence). CDR3 sequence: CASSLGSGTSATNEKLFF. CDR3 DNA: TGTGCCAGCAGCCTAGGGTCGGGGACCAGTGCAACTAATGAAAAACTGTTTTTT.

The gene calls are TRBV30 and TRBJ2-1; a weak D match, TRBD2 (7 bases). The V gene lost 0 bases and the J gene lost 2 bases, with 14 bases spanning the gap. Germline CDR1 GTSNPN, CDR2 SVGIG (reference sequence). The CDR3 is 16 residues long. For the CDR3, the DNA is TGTGCCTGGAGTGTACTAGGGGGGGGGACCTACAATGAGCAGTTCTTC. It is translated as CAWSVLGGGTYNEQFF.

The chain is built from TRBV6-1 and TRBJ1-1; no firm D call. CDR1 and CDR2 from the germline V gene are MNHNS and SASEGT. This CDR3 has 12 residues. V was cut by 10 bases and J by 3 bases, with 12 bases left in between. CDR3 coding DNA: TGTGCCATTACCAGGACTTACACTGAAGCTTTCTTT. It codes for CAITRTYTEAFF.

This clone was seen once. CDR3 DNA: TGCGCCAGCAGCCAAGGGACTAGCACAGATACGCAGTATTTT. It encodes CASSQGTSTDTQYF. This sequence joins TRBV5-1 and TRBJ2-3; the D gene is possibly TRBD2 (6 bases). Germline V gives CDR1 SGHRS, CDR2 YFSETQ. CDR3 size: 14 residues. V dropped 4 bases and J dropped 0 bases, with 9 bases sitting between them.

The rearrangement uses TRBV7-3 and TRBJ2-1; 7 bases match TRBD2. Germline trimming cut 5 bases from V and 8 bases from J; bases unmatched to any gene: 6. The germline V gene encodes CDR1 SGHTA and CDR2 FQGTGA. The CDR3 runs to 13 residues. Written as DNA, the CDR3 is TGTGCCAGCAGCCAGACTAGCTGGGATGAGCAGTTCTTC. This sequence encodes CASSQTSWDEQFF.

V gene TRBV2 combines with J gene TRBJ1-4, with D perhaps matching TRBD1 (6 bases). V was trimmed by 6 bases and J by 1 base, leaving 9 bases between them. CDR1 is SNHLY and CDR2 is FYNNEI in the germline V gene. The CDR3 extends over 14 amino acids. CDR3 bases: TGTGCCAGCAGAAAGGGGGGAACTAATGAAAAACTGTTTTTT. Protein: CASRKGGTNEKLFF.